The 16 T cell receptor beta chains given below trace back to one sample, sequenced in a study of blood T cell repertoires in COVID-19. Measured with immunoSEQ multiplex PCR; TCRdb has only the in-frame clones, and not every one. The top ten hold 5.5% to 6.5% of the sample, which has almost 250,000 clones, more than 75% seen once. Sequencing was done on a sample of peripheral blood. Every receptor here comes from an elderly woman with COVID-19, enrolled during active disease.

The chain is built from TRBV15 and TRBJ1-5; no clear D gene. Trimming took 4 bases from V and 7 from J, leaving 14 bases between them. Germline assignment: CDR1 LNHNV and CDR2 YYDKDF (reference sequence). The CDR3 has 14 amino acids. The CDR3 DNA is TGTGCCACCAGCATGGCACGGGCGGGGCAGCCCCAGCATTTT. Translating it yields CATSMARAGQPQHF.

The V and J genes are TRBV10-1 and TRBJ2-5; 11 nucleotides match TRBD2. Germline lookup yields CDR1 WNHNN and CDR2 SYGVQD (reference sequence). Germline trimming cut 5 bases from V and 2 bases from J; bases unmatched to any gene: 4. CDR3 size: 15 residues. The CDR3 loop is CASSIAGGIQETQYF. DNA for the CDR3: TGCGCCAGCAGTATAGCGGGGGGGATTCAAGAGACCCAGTACTTC.

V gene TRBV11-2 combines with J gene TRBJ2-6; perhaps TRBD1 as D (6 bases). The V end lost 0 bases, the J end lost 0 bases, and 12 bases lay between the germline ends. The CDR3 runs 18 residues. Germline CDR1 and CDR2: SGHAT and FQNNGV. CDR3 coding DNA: TGTGCCAGCAGCTTAGATGCAGGACAGCCCTCTGGGGCCAACGTCCTGACTTTC. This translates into CASSLDAGQPSGANVLTF.

The CDR3 loop is CASSRDSLPNSPLHF. The CDR3 DNA reads as TGTGCCAGCAGCCGGGACAGTCTCCCTAATTCACCCCTCCACTTT. This chain connects TRBV3-1 (or the pseudogene TRBV3-2) to TRBJ1-6; 7 nucleotides align to TRBD1. Per the germline V gene, CDR1 is LGHDT and CDR2 is YNNKEL (reference sequence). With 4 bases clipped from V and 6 bases from J, the junction kept 6 bases outside the gene matches. The CDR3 contains 15 residues.

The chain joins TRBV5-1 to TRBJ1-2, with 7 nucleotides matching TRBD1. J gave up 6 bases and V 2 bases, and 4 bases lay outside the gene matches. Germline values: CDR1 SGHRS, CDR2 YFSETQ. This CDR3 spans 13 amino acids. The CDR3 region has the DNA TGCGCCAGCAGCTTTGGACAGGAGGATGGCTACACCTTC. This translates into CASSFGQEDGYTF.

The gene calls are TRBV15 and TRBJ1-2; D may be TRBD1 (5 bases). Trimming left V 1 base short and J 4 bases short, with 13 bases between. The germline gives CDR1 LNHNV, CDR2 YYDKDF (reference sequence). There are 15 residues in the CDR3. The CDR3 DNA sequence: TGTGCCACCAGCAGAGTTATCGGGGGTACCTATGGCTACACCTTC. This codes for CATSRVIGGTYGYTF.

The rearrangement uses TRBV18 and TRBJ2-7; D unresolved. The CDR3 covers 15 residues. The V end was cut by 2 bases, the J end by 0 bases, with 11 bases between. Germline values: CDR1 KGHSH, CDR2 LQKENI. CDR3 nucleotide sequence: TGTGCCAGCTCACCAAACTCCGGGTCCTCCTACGAGCAGTACTTC. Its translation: CASSPNSGSSYEQYF.

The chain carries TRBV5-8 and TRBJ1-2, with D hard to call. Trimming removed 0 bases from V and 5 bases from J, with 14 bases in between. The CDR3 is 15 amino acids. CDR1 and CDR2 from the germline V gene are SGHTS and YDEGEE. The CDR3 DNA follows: TGTGCCAGCAGCTTGGACAGAGGGATTACTTATGGCTACACCTTC. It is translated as CASSLDRGITYGYTF. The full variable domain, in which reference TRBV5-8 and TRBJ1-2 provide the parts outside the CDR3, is EAGVTQSPTHLIKTRGQQATLRCSPISGHTSVYWYQQALGLGLQFLLWYDEGEERNRGNFPPRFSGRQFPNYSSELNVNALELEDSALYLCASSLDRGITYGYTFGSGTRLTVV.

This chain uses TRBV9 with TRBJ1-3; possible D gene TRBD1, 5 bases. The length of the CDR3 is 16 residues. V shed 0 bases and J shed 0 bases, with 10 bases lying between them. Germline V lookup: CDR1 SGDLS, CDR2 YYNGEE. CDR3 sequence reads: CASSVDGGSSGNTIYF. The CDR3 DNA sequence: TGTGCCAGCAGCGTAGATGGGGGGAGCTCTGGAAACACCATATATTTT.

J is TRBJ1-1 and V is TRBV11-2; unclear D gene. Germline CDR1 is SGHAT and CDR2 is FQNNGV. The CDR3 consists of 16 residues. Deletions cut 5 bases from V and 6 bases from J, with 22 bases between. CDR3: CASSTGGVAARAEAFF. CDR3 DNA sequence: TGTGCCAGCAGCACGGGAGGTGTGGCAGCTCGGGCTGAAGCTTTCTTT.

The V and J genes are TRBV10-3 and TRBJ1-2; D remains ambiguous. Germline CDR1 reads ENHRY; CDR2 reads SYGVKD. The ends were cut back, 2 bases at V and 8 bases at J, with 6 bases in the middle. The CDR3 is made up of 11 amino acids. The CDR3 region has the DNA TGTGCCATCAGTGAGACCGAGGGCTACACCTTC. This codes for CAISETEGYTF.

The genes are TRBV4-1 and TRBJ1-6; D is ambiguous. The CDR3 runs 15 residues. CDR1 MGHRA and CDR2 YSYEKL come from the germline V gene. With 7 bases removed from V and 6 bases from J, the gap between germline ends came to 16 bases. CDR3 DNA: TGCGCCAGCACTTCCCAGCGGAGTATTAATTCACCCCTCCACTTT. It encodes CASTSQRSINSPLHF.

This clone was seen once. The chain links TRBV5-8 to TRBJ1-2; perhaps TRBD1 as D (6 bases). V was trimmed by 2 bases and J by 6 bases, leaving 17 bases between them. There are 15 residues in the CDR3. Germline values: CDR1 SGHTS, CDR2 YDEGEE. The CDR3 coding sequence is TGTGCCAGCAGCTTTAGCACAGGGTACATTCATGGCTACACCTTC. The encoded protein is CASSFSTGYIHGYTF. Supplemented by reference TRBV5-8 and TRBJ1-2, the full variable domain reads EAGVTQSPTHLIKTRGQQATLRCSPISGHTSVYWYQQALGLGLQFLLWYDEGEERNRGNFPPRFSGRQFPNYSSELNVNALELEDSALYLCASSFSTGYIHGYTFGSGTRLTVV.

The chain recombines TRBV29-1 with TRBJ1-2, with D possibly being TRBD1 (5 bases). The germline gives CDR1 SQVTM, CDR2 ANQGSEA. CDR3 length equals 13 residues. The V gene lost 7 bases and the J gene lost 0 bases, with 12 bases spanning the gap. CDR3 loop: CSAVTATNYGYTF. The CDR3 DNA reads TGCAGCGCCGTGACAGCCACTAACTATGGCTACACCTTC.

CDR3 residues: CASSEKMRSLSSTDTQYF. The CDR3 DNA sequence: TGTGCCAGCAGTGAAAAAATGAGGTCCTTATCTAGCACAGATACGCAGTATTTT. V is TRBV6-1 and J is TRBJ2-3, with D hard to call. Trimming shortened V by 2 bases and J by 0 bases, and 18 bases separated the two germline ends. The CDR3 spans 18 residues. Per germline, CDR1 MNHNS and CDR2 SASEGT.

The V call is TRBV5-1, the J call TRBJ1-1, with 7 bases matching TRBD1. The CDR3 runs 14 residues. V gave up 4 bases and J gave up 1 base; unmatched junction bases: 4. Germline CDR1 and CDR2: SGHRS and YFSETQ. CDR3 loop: CASSIGTANTEAFF. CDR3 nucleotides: TGCGCCAGCAGCATAGGGACAGCGAACACTGAAGCTTTCTTT.